This T cell receptor (beta chain) was found in a study of T cells in Graves' hyperthyroidism and ophthalmopathy. About the research overall: Peripheral blood was collected at initial diagnosis, before any treatment.

Authors of the study amplified TCR beta CDR3 regions from RNA transcripts. Using the HTBI primer set, a first-round RT-PCR was run on the TCR CDR3. TCRdb used MiXCR to reprocess the multiplex PCR reads, holding one entry per CDR3 protein. The data hold almost 500,000 distinct CDR3 sequences, with 20% to 25% observed a single time. This clonotype was recorded many times. From germline, CDR1 is SGHAT and CDR2 FQNNGV. Trimming cost V 7 bases and J 3 bases, with 19 bases left between them. The CDR3 runs 15 residues. Uncontrolled infection, other autoimmune disease, pregnancy and lactation each barred patients from inclusion. The authors obtained PBMCs from over 8.5 ml of fresh peripheral blood.

This clonotype originated in a woman in her seventies with Graves' ophthalmopathy. The sequencing sample was made of blood. V is TRBV11-2 and J is TRBJ2-7, with D possibly TRBD2 on 5 matching bases. In DNA, the CDR3 is TGTGCCAGCAACTCCCAGGCTAGCAATTTCTACGAGCAGTACTTC. Residues: CASNSQASNFYEQYF.